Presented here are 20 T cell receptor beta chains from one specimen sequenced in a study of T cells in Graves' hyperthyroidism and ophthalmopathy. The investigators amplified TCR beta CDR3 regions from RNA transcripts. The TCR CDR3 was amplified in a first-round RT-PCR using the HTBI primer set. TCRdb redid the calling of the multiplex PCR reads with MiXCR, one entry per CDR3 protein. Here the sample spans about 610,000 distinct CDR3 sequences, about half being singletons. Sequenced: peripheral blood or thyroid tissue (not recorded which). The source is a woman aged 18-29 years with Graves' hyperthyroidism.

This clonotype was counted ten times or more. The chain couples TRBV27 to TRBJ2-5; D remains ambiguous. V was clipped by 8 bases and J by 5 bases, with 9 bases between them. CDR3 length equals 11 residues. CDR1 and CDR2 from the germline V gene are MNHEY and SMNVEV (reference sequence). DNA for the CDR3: TGTGCCAGCGGTGATGTGGAGACCCAGTACTTC. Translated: CASGDVETQYF.

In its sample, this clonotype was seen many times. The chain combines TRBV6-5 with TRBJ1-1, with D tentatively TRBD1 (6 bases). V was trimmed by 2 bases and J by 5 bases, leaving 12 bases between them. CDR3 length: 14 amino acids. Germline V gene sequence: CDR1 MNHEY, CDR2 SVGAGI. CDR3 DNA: TGTGCCAGCAGTTACAACGGGGGCGGTACTGAAGCTTTCTTT. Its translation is CASSYNGGGTEAFF.

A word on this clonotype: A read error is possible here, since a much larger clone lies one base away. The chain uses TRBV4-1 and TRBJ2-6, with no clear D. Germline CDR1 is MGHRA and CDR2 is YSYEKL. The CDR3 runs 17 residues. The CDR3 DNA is TGCGCCAGCAACCAAGATCTTGAGGTCTCTGGGGCCAACGTCCTGACTTTC. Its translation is CASNQDLEVSGANVLTF.

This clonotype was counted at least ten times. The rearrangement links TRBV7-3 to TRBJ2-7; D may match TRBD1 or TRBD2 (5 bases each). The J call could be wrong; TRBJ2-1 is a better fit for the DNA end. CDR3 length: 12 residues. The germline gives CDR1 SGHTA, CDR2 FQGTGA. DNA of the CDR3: TGTGCCAGCAGCTTAACGGGGGATGAGCAGTTCTTC. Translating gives CASSLTGDEQFF.

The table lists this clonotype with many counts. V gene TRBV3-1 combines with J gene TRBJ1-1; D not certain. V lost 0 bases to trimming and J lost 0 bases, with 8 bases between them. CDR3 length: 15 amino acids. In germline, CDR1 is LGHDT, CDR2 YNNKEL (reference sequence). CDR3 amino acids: CASSQDSGLNTEAFF. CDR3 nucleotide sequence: TGTGCCAGCAGCCAAGATAGTGGGCTGAACACTGAAGCTTTCTTT.

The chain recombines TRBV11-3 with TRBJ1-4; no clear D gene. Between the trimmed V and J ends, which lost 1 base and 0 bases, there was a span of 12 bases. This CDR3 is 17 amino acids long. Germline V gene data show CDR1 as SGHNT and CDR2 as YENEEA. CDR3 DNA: TGTGCCAGCAGCTTAGGCCTTTTGGGTACAACTAATGAAAAACTGTTTTTT. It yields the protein CASSLGLLGTTNEKLFF.

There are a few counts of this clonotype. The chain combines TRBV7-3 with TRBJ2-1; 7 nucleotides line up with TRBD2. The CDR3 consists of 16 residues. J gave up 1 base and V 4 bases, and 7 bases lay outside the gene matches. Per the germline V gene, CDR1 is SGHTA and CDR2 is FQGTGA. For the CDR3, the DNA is TGTGCCAGCAGCTCCGGGCTAGCGGCATCCTACAATGAGCAGTTCTTC. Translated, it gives CASSSGLAASYNEQFF.

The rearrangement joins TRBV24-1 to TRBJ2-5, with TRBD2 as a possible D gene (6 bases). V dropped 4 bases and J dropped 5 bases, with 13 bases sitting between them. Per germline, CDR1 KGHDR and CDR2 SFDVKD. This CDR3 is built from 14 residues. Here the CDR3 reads CATSEAGMGETQYF. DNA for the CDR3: TGTGCCACCAGTGAGGCGGGAATGGGGGAGACCCAGTACTTC.

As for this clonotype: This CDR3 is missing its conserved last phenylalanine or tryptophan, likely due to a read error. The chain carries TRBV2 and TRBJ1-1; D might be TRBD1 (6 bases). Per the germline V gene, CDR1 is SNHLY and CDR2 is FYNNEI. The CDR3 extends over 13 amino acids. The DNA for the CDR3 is TGTGCTAGCAGTGAGCACACAGGGACTGAAGCTTTCCTT. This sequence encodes CASSEHTGTEAFL.

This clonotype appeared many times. The DNA for the CDR3 is TGTGCCAGCAGCGTAGCTCGCCTAGCGATGACCGGGGAGCTGTTTTTT. It codes for CASSVARLAMTGELFF. The V gene is TRBV9, the J gene TRBJ2-2, with a weak D call TRBD2 (6 bases). This CDR3 spans 16 amino acids. Trimming removed 0 bases from V and 5 bases from J, with 14 bases in between. In germline, CDR1 is SGDLS, CDR2 YYNGEE.

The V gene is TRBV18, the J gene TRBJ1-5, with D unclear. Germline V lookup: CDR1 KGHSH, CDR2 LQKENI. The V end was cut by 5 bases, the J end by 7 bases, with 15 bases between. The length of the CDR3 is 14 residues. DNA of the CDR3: TGTGCCAGCTCAAACAAGAGGATTGGACAGCCCCAGCATTTT. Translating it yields CASSNKRIGQPQHF.

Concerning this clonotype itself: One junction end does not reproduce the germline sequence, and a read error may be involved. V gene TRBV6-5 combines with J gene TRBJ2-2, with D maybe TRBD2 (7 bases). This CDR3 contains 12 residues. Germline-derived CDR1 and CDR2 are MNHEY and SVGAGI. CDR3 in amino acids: CAISYGGRLVFF. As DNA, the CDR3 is TGTGCCATCAGTTACGGGGGGCGACTCGTGTTTTTT.

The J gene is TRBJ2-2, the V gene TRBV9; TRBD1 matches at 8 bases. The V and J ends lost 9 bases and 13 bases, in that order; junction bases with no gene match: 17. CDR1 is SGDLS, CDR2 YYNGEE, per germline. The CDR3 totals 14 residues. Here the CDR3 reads CATSDIRTGRGLFF. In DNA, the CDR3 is TGTGCCACCAGTGATATAAGGACAGGGCGGGGGCTGTTTTTT.

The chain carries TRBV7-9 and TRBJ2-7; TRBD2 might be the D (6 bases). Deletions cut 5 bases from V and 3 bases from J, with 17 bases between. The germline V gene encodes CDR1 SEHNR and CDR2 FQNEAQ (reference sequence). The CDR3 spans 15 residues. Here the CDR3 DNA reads TGTGCCAGCAGCCAAGAGGGGAATAGCGGCTACGAGCAGTACTTC. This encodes CASSQEGNSGYEQYF. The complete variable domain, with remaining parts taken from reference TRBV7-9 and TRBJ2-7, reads DTGVSQNPRHKITKRGQNVTFRCDPISEHNRLYWYRQTLGQGPEFLTYFQNEAQLEKSRLLSDRFSAERPKGSFSTLEIQRTEQGDSAMYLCASSQEGNSGYEQYFGPGTRLTVT.

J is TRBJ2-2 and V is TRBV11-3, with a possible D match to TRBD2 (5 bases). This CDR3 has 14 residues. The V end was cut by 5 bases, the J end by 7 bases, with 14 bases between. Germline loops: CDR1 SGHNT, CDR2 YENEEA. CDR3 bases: TGTGCCAGCAGCCAAGAGGGTCTTGTCGGGGAGCTGTTTTTT. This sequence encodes CASSQEGLVGELFF.

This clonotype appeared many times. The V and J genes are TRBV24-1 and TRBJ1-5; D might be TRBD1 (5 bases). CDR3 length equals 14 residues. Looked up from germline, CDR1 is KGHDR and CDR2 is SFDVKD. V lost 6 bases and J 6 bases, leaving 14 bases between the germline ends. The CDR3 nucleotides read TGTGCCACCAGTCGCGGGGGGTCCGGTCAGCCCCAGCATTTT. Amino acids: CATSRGGSGQPQHF.

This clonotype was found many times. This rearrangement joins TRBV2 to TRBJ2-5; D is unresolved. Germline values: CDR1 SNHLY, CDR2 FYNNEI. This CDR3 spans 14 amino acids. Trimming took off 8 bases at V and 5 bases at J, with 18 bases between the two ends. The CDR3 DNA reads TGTGCCAGCGGATGGACGAGTCACCTGGAGACCCAGTACTTC. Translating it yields CASGWTSHLETQYF.

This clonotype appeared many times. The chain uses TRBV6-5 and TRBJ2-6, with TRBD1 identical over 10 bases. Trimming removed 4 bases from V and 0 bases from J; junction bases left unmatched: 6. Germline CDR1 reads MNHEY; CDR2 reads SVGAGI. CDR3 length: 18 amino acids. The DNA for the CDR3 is TGTGCCAGCAGTTGGGGACAGGGGACGTTCTCTGGGGCCAACGTCCTGACTTTC. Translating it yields CASSWGQGTFSGANVLTF.

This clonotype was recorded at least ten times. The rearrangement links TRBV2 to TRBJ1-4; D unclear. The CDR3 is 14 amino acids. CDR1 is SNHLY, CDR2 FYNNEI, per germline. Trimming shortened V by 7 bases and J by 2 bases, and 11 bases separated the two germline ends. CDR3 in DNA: TGTGCCAGCAAATCAGGAACGACTAATGAAAAACTGTTTTTT. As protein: CASKSGTTNEKLFF. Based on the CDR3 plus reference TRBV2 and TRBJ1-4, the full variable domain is EPEVTQTPSHQVTQMGQEVILRCVPISNHLYFYWYRQILGQKVEFLVSFYNNEISEKSEIFDDQFSVERPDGSNFTLKIRSTKLEDSAMYFCASKSGTTNEKLFFGSGTQLSVL.

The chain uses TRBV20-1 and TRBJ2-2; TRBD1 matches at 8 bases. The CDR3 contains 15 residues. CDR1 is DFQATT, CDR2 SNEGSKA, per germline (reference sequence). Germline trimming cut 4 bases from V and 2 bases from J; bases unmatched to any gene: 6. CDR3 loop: CSANDRGGNTGELFF. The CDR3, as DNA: TGCAGTGCTAATGACAGGGGAGGAAACACCGGGGAGCTGTTTTTT.